A selection of T cell receptor beta chains follows, all from one sample in a study of T-cell memory formation after mild COVID-19. Via MiXCR, TCRdb re-called the 5' RACE reads, giving one row per CDR3 protein. The table lists some 65,000 distinct CDR3 sequences, 15% to 20% of them singletons, with around 31% in the top ten. The sequenced sample consisted of PBMCs or a T cell subset sorted from them (not recorded which). The source is an adult woman who had mild COVID-19 (a few samples of this study predate the infection). Cell type and time point are not known. The CDR3 runs from the conserved cysteine through the conserved F or W. The D gene is left open where the match is weak. Size is stated for part of the rows, as once, few or many counts, or as a class when the clone is expanded.

CASGGWTGGNEKLFF,TGTGCTAGTGGTGGATGGACAGGGGGCAATGAAAAACTGTTTTTT,few,TRBJ1-4,TRBD1,TRBV12-5
CASSSYQLAFTMKEQFF,TGTGCCAGCAGCTCCTACCAACTAGCGTTTACAATGAAGGAGCAGTTCTTC,NA,TRBJ2-1,TRBD2,TRBV11-3
CSARDLRGQHHNEQFF,TGCAGTGCTAGAGATCTCAGAGGACAGCACCACAATGAGCAGTTCTTC,few,TRBJ2-1,NA,TRBV20-1
CASRTAGGQETQYF,TGTGCCAGCAGGACAGCGGGGGGCCAAGAGACCCAGTACTTC,few,TRBJ2-5,TRBD2,TRBV7-6
CATPLRVQGSNTGELFF,TGTGCCACCCCGCTCAGGGTACAGGGCTCGAACACCGGGGAGCTGTTTTTT,NA,TRBJ2-2,NA,TRBV7-9
CASSHNEQFF,TGTGCCAGCAGTCACAATGAGCAGTTCTTC,few,TRBJ2-1,NA,TRBV6-2/TRBV6-3
CASRPAGGTYEQYF,TGTGCCAGCAGACCTGCCGGGGGAACCTACGAGCAGTACTTC,few,TRBJ2-7,NA,TRBV6-5
CASSVGTSYNEQFF,TGTGCTAGCAGCGTAGGGACCTCCTACAATGAGCAGTTCTTC,NA,TRBJ2-1,NA,TRBV7-7
CASSFSTGGTAEQYF,TGTGCCAGCAGCTTCTCGACAGGGGGCACGGCCGAGCAGTACTTC,few,TRBJ2-7,TRBD1,TRBV9
CASSFWGSYEQYF,TGTGCCAGCAGCTTTTGGGGTTCCTACGAGCAGTACTTC,few,TRBJ2-7,NA,TRBV13
CASSAASETQYF,TGTGCCAGCAGCGCCGCATCGGAGACCCAGTACTTC,NA,TRBJ2-5,NA,TRBV7-6
CATSRGGQGQFF,TGTGCCACCAGCAGAGGTGGACAGGGGCAGTTCTTC,few,TRBJ2-1,TRBD1,TRBV15
CASSTSSLTDTQYF,TGTGCCAGCAGTACTAGCTCTCTCACAGATACGCAGTATTTT,few,TRBJ2-3,NA,TRBV12-3/TRBV12-4
CASSQAVRGPTDTQYF,TGCGCCAGCAGCCAAGCGGTGCGGGGGCCCACAGATACGCAGTATTTT,few,TRBJ2-3,NA,TRBV4-1
CASSTTSEQFF,TGTGCCAGCAGCACAACTAGCGAGCAGTTCTTC,NA,TRBJ2-1,NA,TRBV11-3
CSVGDIQNEAFF,TGCAGCGTTGGGGACATACAAAATGAAGCTTTCTTT,NA,TRBJ1-1,NA,TRBV29-1
CAIRREDMETQYF,TGTGCCATCAGGCGGGAGGATATGGAGACCCAGTACTTC,NA,TRBJ2-5,TRBD2,TRBV10-3
CASSQADLSYEQYF,TGTGCCAGCAGCCAAGCGGACTTATCCTACGAGCAGTACTTC,NA,TRBJ2-7,NA,TRBV4-2
CASSVGGTGVRETQYF,TGTGCCAGCAGCGTTGGTGGGACAGGGGTTCGGGAGACCCAGTACTTC,few,TRBJ2-5,TRBD1,TRBV9
CASSQIHGDSYEQYF,TGTGCCAGCAGCCAAATCCACGGGGACTCCTACGAGCAGTACTTC,many,TRBJ2-7,NA,TRBV4-2
CASSIPGTAYGYTF,TGTGCCAGCAGCATCCCCGGGACAGCCTATGGCTACACCTTC,few,TRBJ1-2,TRBD1,TRBV6-5
CASSAIGYTDTQYF,TGTGCCAGCAGTGCGATAGGATACACAGATACGCAGTATTTT,NA,TRBJ2-3,NA,TRBV7-2
CSVEGFGELFF,TGCAGCGTTGAGGGCTTCGGGGAGCTGTTTTTT,NA,TRBJ2-2,NA,TRBV29-1
CASTPGPTPTSYEQYF,TGTGCCAGCACCCCGGGACCCACACCAACATCCTACGAGCAGTACTTC,NA,TRBJ2-7,NA,TRBV9
CSARSYLIHTDTQYF,TGCAGTGCTAGATCATACCTCATTCACACAGATACGCAGTATTTT,NA,TRBJ2-3,NA,TRBV20-1
CASSLRLAGGIAKNIQYF,TGTGCCAGCAGCTTGAGACTAGCGGGAGGTATAGCCAAAAACATTCAGTACTTC,many,TRBJ2-4,TRBD2,TRBV7-2
CASSSWTGGARDTQYF,TGTGCCAGCAGCTCCTGGACAGGGGGAGCGAGAGATACGCAGTATTTT,many,TRBJ2-3,TRBD1,TRBV5-4